The sequence of this T cell receptor beta chain was determined in a study of blood T cell repertoires in COVID-19. As for the study in general: Samples representing acute and convalescent COVID-19 were sourced from the United States, Italy and Spain. PBMCs, B-cell-depleted T cells, or T cells were the source of the cDNA or gDNA that made up the material.

Original analysis: Quantification of nucleated cells was approximated via reference gene primer amplification. The table came from immunoSEQ multiplex PCR; TCRdb's copy has only in-frame clones and leaves some out. V, J and clone size derive from that table, while D and trimming were established from the DNA sequence. The sample carries roughly 80,000 clones, approximately 80% recorded once. The CDR3 sequence is 15 residues long. The V gene's germline CDR1 is MGHDK and CDR2 SYGVNS. With V trimmed by 7 bases and J by 3 bases, 7 bases remained unmatched. The sequence was obtained from a woman aged 55-70 years with acute or convalescent COVID-19. The chain recombines TRBV25-1 with TRBJ2-1; TRBD2 matches 9 bases. Sequenced: peripheral blood. CDR3 nucleotide sequence: TGTGCCAGCAACGCGGGGGGGGCCAGCTACAATGAGCAGTTCTTC. It yields the protein CASNAGGASYNEQFF.